This TCR beta chain came from a study of identifying expanded T cells in peripheral blood. This clone was counted only a few times. Per the germline V gene, CDR1 is SGHDT and CDR2 is YYEEEE. CDR3 size: 16 residues. The germline V and J ends were trimmed by 4 bases and 3 bases, with 20 bases remaining between them. Repertoires were generated with immunoSEQ multiplex PCR, while TCRdb's copy carries only in-frame clones and drops some. The sample includes 95,000 to 100,000 clones, around 88% of them seen just once. The chain has TRBV5-6 and TRBJ2-7; D is possibly TRBD1 (6 bases). The receptor's source is a person between 18 and 75 years old in good health. Sequencing input: blood. CDR3 sequence: CASSRKQGSGSYEQYF. The CDR3 DNA reads TGTGCCAGCAGCCGTAAACAGGGTTCCGGTAGCTACGAGCAGTACTTC.